This T cell receptor (beta chain) was recovered during a study of quantifying T cell responses using KT2 cells. Study in general: TCR alpha and beta constant-region primers primed reverse transcription of RNA. Study-wide results and caveats: The number of KT2 alpha and beta sequences was a linear function of input KT2 cells. KT2 sequence counts showed saturation when very many KT2 cells were spiked in.

Of note for this clonotype: Its antigen is unknown.

V was cut by 11 bases and J by 1 base, with 14 bases left in between. The CDR3 runs to 13 residues. Germline lookup yields CDR1 LNHNV and CDR2 YYDKDF (reference sequence). Each cDNA got a UMI-containing oligo ligated at its 3' end. The first PCR ran 3 to 5 cycles with an equimolar RC1.1 and RC1.2 beta primer mix. TCRdb reprocessed the UMI-ligation and nested PCR reads via MiXCR and lists one record per CDR3 protein. The sample gives 39,000 or so distinct CDR3 sequences, 17% of which show up once; 43% is in the top ten. Known numbers of the T cell clone KT2 were added to PBMC. Different KT2-to-PBMC ratios were created with a constant PBMC count.

The sequence was collected from a human donor. Sequencing was done on a sample of PBMCs spiked with cells of the T cell clone KT2. The rearrangement uses TRBV15 and TRBJ2-5; tentatively, D is TRBD2 (6 bases). CDR3 coding DNA: TGTGCCGCGAAACGGGGACTCCAAGAGACCCAGTACTTC. Its protein product is CAAKRGLQETQYF. The variable domain in full, with the rest retrieved from reference TRBV15 and TRBJ2-5, is DAMVIQNPRYQVTQFGKPVTLSCSQTLNHNVMYWYQQKSSQAPKLLFHYYDKDFNNEADTPDNFQSRRPNTSFCFLDIRSPGLGDTAMYLCAAKRGLQETQYFGPGTRLLVL.